This TCR beta chain was documented in a study of T cell responses to AZD1222 COVID-19 vaccine. TCRdb's table, derived via immunoSEQ multiplex PCR, lists solely in-frame clones and lacks some. Of about 35,000 clones listed, just over 85% are singletons. Trimming at V came to 0 bases and at J to 7 bases, leaving 3 bases not matched to a gene. Per germline, CDR1 SGHRS and CDR2 YFSETQ. This CDR3 spans 14 amino acids. Broader study findings: In a largely white British group with more females than males, clonal diversity was possibly underestimated. Only five or six AZD1222 recipients were seropositive at baseline. Scientists sampled the repertoires only once the peak T cell response had passed. Within unmutated variant regions lay the reported targets of nearly half of spike-specific TCRs.

A remark on this clone: What it recognizes is unknown.

This TCR was sampled from an adult who received the AZD1222 COVID-19 vaccine. The source was peripheral blood, collected 28 days after the second AZD1222 dose. This chain uses TRBV5-1 with TRBJ1-4; TRBD1 matches 7 bases. The CDR3 loop reads CASSLGGGREKLFF. CDR3 nucleotides: TGCGCCAGCAGCTTGGGAGGGGGCCGTGAAAAACTGTTTTTT. The variable domain in full, with the rest retrieved from reference TRBV5-1 and TRBJ1-4, is KAGVTQTPRYLIKTRGQQVTLSCSPISGHRSVSWYQQTPGQGLQFLFEYFSETQRNKGNFPGRFSGRQFSNSRSEMNVSTLELGDSALYLCASSLGGGREKLFFGSGTQLSVL.